This T cell receptor beta chain emerged from a study of T cell repertoires in cytomegalovirus infection. V lost 2 bases to trimming and J lost 4 bases; unmatched junction nucleotides: 14. CDR3 length equals 19 residues. TCRdb passed the reads through MiXCR, listing each CDR3 protein once. The sample includes about 740,000 distinct CDR3 sequences, roughly 35% of them seen just once. This clonotype was counted many times. J is TRBJ1-6 and V is TRBV12-3 or TRBV12-4, with 7 bases fitting TRBD1. This TCR was recovered from a human donor in good health (CMV status not recorded). Some clones in this sample may be carry-over from other donors' samples. Sequencing was carried out using PBMCs. CDR3 protein: CASSLLLRMGTDYNSPLHF. CDR3 nucleotide sequence: TGTGCCAGCAGTTTACTCCTCCGGATGGGGACAGATTATAATTCACCCCTCCACTTT.